These 4 T cell receptor beta chains were all obtained from the same sample, sequenced in a study of CD8 T cells in Susac syndrome. Reverse transcription of roughly 0.5 to 1 ug RNA was carried out with random hexamers. Each CDR3 protein is one row after TCRdb ran MiXCR on the immunoSEQ multiplex PCR reads. The repertoire holds 78,000 or so distinct CDR3 sequences, approximately 94% seen once, with about 0.38% in the top ten. Sequenced material: CD8+ T cells from PBMCs. Receptor source: a human donor with multiple sclerosis.

The rearrangement links TRBV29-1 to TRBJ2-5; possible D gene TRBD2, 5 bases. V lost 0 bases and J lost 12, with 17 bases in between. The CDR3 has 13 amino acids. Germline V lookup: CDR1 SQVTM, CDR2 ANQGSEA. CDR3 residues: CSVEEGLEEMEYF. The CDR3 DNA sequence: TGCAGCGTTGAAGAAGGTTTGGAGGAAATGGAGTACTTC.

V usage is TRBV4-1 and J usage is TRBJ2-7; D not resolved. Germline lookup yields CDR1 MGHRA and CDR2 YSYEKL. The CDR3 has 15 residues. V shed 3 bases and J shed 3 bases, with 15 bases lying between them. In nucleotides, the CDR3 is TGCGCCAGCAGCCATTACGGAGATAACATCTACGAGCAGTACTTC. Translation: CASSHYGDNIYEQYF.

The V and J genes are TRBV11-2 and TRBJ2-7; D is possibly TRBD2 (6 bases). Germline CDR1 SGHAT, CDR2 FQNNGV. CDR3 length: 14 residues. V lost 1 base, J lost 2 bases, and 9 bases lay in between. The CDR3 bases are TGTGCCAGCAGCTTAGTGGGGAGGACCTACGAGCAGTACTTC. Protein product: CASSLVGRTYEQYF.

This clonotype has only one observation. The V call is TRBV29-1, the J call TRBJ1-1; D remains ambiguous. V was trimmed by 7 bases and J by 5 bases, leaving 20 bases between them. This CDR3 contains 14 residues. Germline CDR1 reads SQVTM; CDR2 reads ANQGSEA. CDR3 residues: CSAGRGIVRTEAFF. The CDR3 DNA follows: TGCAGCGCTGGACGGGGAATTGTGCGGACTGAAGCTTTCTTT.